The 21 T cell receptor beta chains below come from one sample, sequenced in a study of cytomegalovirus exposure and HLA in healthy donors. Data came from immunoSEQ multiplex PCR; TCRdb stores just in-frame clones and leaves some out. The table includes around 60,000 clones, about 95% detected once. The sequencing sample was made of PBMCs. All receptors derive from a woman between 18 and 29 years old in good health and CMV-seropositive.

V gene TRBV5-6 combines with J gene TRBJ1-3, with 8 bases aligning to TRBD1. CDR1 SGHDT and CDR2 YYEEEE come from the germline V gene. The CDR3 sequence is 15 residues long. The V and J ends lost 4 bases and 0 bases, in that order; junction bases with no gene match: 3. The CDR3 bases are TGTGCCAGCAGCGGGACAGGCGTCTCTGGAAACACCATATATTTT. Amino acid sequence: CASSGTGVSGNTIYF.

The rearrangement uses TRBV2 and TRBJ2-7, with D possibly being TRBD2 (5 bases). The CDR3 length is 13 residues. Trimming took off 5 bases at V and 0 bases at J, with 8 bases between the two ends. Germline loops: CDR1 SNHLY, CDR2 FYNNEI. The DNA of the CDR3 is TGTGCCAGCAGTCGGGGTAACTCCTACGAGCAGTACTTC. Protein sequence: CASSRGNSYEQYF.

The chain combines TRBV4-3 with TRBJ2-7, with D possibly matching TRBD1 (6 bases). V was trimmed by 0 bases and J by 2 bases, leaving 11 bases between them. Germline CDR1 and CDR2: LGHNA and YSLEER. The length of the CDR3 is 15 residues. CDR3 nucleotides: TGCGCCAGCAGCCAAGATCGAGGGACACCCTACGAGCAGTACTTC. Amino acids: CASSQDRGTPYEQYF.

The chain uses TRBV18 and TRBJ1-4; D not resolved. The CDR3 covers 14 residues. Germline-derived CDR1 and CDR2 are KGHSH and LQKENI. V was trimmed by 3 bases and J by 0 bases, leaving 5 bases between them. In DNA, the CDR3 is TGTGCCAGCTCACCGGAGTCAACTAATGAAAAACTGTTTTTT. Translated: CASSPESTNEKLFF.

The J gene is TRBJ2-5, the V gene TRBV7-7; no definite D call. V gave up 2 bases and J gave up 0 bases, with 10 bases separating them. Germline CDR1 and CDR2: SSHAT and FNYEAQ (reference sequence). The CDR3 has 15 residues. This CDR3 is CASSLKTSYQETQYF. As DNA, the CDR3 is TGTGCCAGCAGCTTAAAGACATCGTACCAAGAGACCCAGTACTTC.

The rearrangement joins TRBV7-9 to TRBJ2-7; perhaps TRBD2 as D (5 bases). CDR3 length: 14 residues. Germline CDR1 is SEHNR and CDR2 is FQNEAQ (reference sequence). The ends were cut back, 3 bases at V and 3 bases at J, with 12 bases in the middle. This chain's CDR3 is CASSFPGKGYEQYF. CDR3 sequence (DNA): TGTGCCAGCAGCTTCCCCGGGAAGGGCTACGAGCAGTACTTC.

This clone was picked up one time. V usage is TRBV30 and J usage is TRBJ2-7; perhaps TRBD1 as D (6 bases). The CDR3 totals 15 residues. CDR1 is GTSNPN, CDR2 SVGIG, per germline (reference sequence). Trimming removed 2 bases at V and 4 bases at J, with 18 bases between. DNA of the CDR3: TGTGCCTGGAGTAAGGGGGTAGGTGGTCGGTACGAGCAGTACTTC. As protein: CAWSKGVGGRYEQYF. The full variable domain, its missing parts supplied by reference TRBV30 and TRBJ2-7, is SQTIHQWPATLVQPVGSPLSLECTVEGTSNPNLYWYRQAAGRGLQLLFYSVGIGQISSEVPQNLSASRPQDRQFILSSKKLLLSDSGFYLCAWSKGVGGRYEQYFGPGTRLTVT.

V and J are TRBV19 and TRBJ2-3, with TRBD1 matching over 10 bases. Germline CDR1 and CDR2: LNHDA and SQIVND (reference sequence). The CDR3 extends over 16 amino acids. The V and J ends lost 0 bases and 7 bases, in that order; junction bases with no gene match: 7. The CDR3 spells CASSIDDRGHRYTQYF. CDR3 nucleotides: TGTGCCAGTAGTATAGATGACAGGGGGCACAGATATACGCAGTATTTT. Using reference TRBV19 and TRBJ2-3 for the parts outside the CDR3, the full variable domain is DGGITQSPKYLFRKEGQNVTLSCEQNLNHDAMYWYRQDPGQGLRLIYYSQIVNDFQKGDIAEGYSVSREKKESFPLTVTSAQKNPTAFYLCASSIDDRGHRYTQYFGPGTRLTVL.

The CDR3 spells CASSPGQGYGNERLEQYF. CDR3 coding DNA: TGTGCCAGCAGTCCGGGACAGGGATACGGCAACGAGCGGCTAGAGCAGTACTTC. The V and J genes are TRBV27 and TRBJ2-7, with 9 bases aligning to TRBD1. CDR1 MNHEY and CDR2 SMNVEV come from the germline V gene (reference sequence). The CDR3 loop spans 18 amino acids. The junction had 21 bases not matched to a gene; V was cut back by 5 bases and J by 7 bases.

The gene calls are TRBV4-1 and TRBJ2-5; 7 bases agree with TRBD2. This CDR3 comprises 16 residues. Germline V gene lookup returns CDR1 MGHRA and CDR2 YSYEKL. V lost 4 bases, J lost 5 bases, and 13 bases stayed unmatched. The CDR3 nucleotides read TGCGCCAGCAGCCTGGGCGGGAGTATCCCTGGTGAGACCCAGTACTTC. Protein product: CASSLGGSIPGETQYF.

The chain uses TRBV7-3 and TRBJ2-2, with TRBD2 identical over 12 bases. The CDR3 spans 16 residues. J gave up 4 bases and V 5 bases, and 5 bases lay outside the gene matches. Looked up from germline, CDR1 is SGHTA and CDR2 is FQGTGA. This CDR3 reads CASSMTSGRATGELFF. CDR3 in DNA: TGTGCCAGCAGCATGACTAGCGGGAGAGCCACCGGGGAGCTGTTTTTT.

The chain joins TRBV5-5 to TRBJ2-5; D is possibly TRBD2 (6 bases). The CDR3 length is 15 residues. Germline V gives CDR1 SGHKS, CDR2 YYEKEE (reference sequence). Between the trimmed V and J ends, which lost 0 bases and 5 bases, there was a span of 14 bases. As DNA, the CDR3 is TGTGCCAGCAGCTTGGATGGTGGCCGGGAGGAGACCCAGTACTTC. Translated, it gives CASSLDGGREETQYF. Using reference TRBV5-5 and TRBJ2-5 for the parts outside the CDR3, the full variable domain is DAGVTQSPTHLIKTRGQQVTLRCSPISGHKSVSWYQQVLGQGPQFIFQYYEKEERGRGNFPDRFSARQFPNYSSELNVNALLLGDSALYLCASSLDGGREETQYFGPGTRLLVL.

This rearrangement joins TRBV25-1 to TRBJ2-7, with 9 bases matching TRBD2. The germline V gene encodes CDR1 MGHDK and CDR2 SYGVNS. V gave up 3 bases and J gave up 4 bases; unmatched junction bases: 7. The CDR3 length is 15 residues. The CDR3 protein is CASSEPTSGSYEQYF. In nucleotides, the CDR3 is TGTGCCAGCAGTGAGCCGACTAGCGGCAGTTACGAGCAGTACTTC.

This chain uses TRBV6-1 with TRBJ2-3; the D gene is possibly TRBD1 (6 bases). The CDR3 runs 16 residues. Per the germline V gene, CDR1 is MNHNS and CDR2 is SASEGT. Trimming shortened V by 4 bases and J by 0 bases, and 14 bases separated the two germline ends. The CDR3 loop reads CASSAFGDTSTDTQYF. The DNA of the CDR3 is TGTGCCAGCAGTGCATTTGGGGACACTAGCACAGATACGCAGTATTTT.

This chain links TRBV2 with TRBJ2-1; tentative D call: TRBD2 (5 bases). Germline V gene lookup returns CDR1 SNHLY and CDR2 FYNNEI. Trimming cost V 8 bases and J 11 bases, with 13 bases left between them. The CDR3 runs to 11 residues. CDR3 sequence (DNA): TGTGCCAGCGCCATGGACTCTAAGCAGTTCTTC. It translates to CASAMDSKQFF.

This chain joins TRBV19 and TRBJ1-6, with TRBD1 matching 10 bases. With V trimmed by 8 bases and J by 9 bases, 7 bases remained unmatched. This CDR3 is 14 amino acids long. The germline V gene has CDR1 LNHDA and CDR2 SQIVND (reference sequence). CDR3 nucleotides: TGTGCCAGTGCTCGGGACAGGGGTGGTTCACCCCTCCACTTT. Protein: CASARDRGGSPLHF.

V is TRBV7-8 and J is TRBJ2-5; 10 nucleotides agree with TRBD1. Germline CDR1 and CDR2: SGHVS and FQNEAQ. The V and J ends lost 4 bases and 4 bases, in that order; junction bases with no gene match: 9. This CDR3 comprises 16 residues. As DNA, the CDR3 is TGTGCCAGCAGCTACCGACAGGGGGCGAGGGGAGAGACCCAGTACTTC. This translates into CASSYRQGARGETQYF.

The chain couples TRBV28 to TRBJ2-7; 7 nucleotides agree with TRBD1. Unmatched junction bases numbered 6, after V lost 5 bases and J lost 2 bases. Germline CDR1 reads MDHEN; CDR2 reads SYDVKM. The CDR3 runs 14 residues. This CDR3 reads CASSPSGTAYEQYF. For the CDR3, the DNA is TGTGCCAGCAGTCCATCCGGGACAGCCTACGAGCAGTACTTC.

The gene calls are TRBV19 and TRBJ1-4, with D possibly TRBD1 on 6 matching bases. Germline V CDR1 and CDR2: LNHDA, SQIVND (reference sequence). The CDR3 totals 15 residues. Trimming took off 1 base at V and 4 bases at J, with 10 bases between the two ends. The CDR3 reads CASSIGQGNNEKLFF. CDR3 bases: TGTGCCAGTAGTATAGGGCAGGGGAATAATGAAAAACTGTTTTTT. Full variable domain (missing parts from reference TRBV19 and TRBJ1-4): DGGITQSPKYLFRKEGQNVTLSCEQNLNHDAMYWYRQDPGQGLRLIYYSQIVNDFQKGDIAEGYSVSREKKESFPLTVTSAQKNPTAFYLCASSIGQGNNEKLFFGSGTQLSVL.

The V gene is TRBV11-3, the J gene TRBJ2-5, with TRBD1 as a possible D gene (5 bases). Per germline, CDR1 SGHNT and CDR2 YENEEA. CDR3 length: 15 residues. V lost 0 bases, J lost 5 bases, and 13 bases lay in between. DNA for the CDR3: TGTGCCAGCAGCTTAGACGGGTCCAGGGCGGAGACCCAGTACTTC. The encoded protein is CASSLDGSRAETQYF. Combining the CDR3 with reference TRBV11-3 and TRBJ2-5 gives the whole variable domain EAGVVQSPRYKIIEKKQPVAFWCNPISGHNTLYWYLQNLGQGPELLIRYENEEAVDDSQLPKDRFSAERLKGVDSTLKIQPAELGDSAVYLCASSLDGSRAETQYFGPGTRLLVL.

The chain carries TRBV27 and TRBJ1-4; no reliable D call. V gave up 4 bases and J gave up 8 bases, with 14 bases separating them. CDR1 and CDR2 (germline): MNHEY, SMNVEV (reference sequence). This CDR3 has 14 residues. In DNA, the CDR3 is TGTGCCAGCAGTTCCCGCAGAGGTGTGGAAAAACTGTTTTTT. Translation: CASSSRRGVEKLFF.